This is a list of T cell receptor beta chains from one sample in a study of neoadjuvant anti-PD-1 for oral cavity cancer. Produced via immunoSEQ multiplex PCR; TCRdb's table is partial and in-frame only. The sample holds roughly 34,000 clones; about 87% are singletons and the top ten take approximately 3.7%. The material sequenced was PBMCs, taken before nivolumab (anti-PD-1) treatment. These TCRs come from a person aged 35-79 years with oral cavity squamous cell carcinoma. Each CDR3 is given with its conserved first and last residue.

V gene	J gene	CDR3 protein
TRBV19	TRBJ2-5	CASSALAGTGETQYF
TRBV11-2	TRBJ2-3	CASSFLGAADTQYF
TRBV27	TRBJ1-5	CASSGFGVGNQPQHF
TRBV6-1	TRBJ1-1	CASSEHQGAPNTEAFF
TRBV2	TRBJ2-3	CASSEGTATDTQYF
TRBV6-5	TRBJ2-3	CASSYSPGSSTDTQYF
TRBV6-5	TRBJ1-5	CASSYSSMGSNQPQHF
TRBV7-8	TRBJ2-7	CASSLEVPYEQYF
TRBV27	TRBJ2-7	CASSWTGQGAREQYF
TRBV6-1	TRBJ1-2	CASSEGVEGVSGYTF
TRBV2	TRBJ2-1	CASRDRGFSYNEQFF
TRBV19	TRBJ1-4	CASTSGQGVATNEKLFF
TRBV7-2	TRBJ1-5	CASSLETGRTWAAQPQHF
TRBV7-3	TRBJ2-3	CASSSSKSGGWDTQYF
TRBV7-2	TRBJ2-7	CASSLAGLAAYEQYF
TRBV7-9	TRBJ1-6	CASSLRRGPNNSPLHF
TRBV5-1	TRBJ1-2	CASSLSPGSNYGYTF
TRBV5-1	TRBJ2-1	CASCIAGGVNEQFF
TRBV6-5	TRBJ2-2	CASSYARPDTGELFF
TRBV18	TRBJ2-2	CASSPPAGPHTGELFF
TRBV10-3	TRBJ1-1	CAISEARNTEAFF
TRBV29-1	TRBJ1-1	CSVARTILRGAEAFF
TRBV5-5	TRBJ2-7	CASSLNVSPTYEQYF
TRBV4-1	TRBJ1-4	CASSWIGTNEKLFF
TRBV6-5	TRBJ1-1	CASRADRVSGAFF
TRBV19	TRBJ2-1	CASSILRDRAGNEQFF
TRBV9	TRBJ1-4	CASSVDGFPNNEKLFF
TRBV5-1	TRBJ2-1	CASSLVASSYNEQFF